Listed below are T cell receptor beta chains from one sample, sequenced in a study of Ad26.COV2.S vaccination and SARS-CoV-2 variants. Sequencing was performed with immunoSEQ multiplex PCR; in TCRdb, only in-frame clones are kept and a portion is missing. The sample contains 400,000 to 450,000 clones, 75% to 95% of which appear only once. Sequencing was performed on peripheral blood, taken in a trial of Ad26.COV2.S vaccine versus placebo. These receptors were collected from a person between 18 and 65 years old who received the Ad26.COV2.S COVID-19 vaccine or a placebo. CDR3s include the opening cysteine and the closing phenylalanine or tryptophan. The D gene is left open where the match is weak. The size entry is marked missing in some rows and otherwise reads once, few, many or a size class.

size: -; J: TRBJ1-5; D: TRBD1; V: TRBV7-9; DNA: TGTGCCAGCAGCCTGGGACAGGACAATCAGCCCCAGCATTTT; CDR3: CASSLGQDNQPQHF
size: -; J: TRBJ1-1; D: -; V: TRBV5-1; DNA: TGCGCCAGCAGTTTTGACAGCCTCGGGGGGAACACTGAAGCTTTCTTT; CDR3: CASSFDSLGGNTEAFF
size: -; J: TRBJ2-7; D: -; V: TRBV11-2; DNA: TGTGCCAGCAGCCCTCCGGAGGGGAACGAGCAGTACTTC; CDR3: CASSPPEGNEQYF
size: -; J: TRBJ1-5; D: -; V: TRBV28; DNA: TGTGCCAGCAAAAAAGGGGGGTCAAGCAATCAGCCCCAGCATTTT; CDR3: CASKKGGSSNQPQHF
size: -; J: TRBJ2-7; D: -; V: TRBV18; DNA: TGTGCCAGCTCAGTTGGACAGCCTCCTTGGGAGCAGTACTTC; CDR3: CASSVGQPPWEQYF
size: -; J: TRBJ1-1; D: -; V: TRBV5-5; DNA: TGTGCCAGCAGCCATGGGGGGTGGACTGAAGCTTTCTTT; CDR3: CASSHGGWTEAFF
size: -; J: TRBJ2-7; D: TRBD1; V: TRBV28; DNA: TGTGCCAGCACTTCAGGGGGCCACGCCTACGAGCAGTACTTC; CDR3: CASTSGGHAYEQYF
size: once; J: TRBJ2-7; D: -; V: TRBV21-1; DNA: TGTGCCAGCAGCAAAGATGCCAGCCTCTACGAGCAGTACTTC; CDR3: CASSKDASLYEQYF
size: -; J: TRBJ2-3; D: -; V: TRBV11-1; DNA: TGTGCCAGCAGAAAGGGCTGGGCTAGCGGCACAGATACGCAGTATTTT; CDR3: CASRKGWASGTDTQYF
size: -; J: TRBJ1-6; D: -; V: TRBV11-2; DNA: TGTGCCAGCAGCTTAAGATTTCAGGGAAATAATTCACCCCTCCACTTT; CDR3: CASSLRFQGNNSPLHF
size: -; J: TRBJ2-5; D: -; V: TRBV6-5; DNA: TGTGCCAGCACCGGCTTATCCGGGACCCAAGAGACCCAGTACTTC; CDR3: CASTGLSGTQETQYF
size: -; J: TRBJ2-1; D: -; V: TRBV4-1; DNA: TGCGCCAGCAGCCAAACCTTTTCGGTTGATGAGCAGTTCTTC; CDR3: CASSQTFSVDEQFF
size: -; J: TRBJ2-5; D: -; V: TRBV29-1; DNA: TGCAGCGTTGCCGGAAGAACATCGGATGAGACCCAGTACTTC; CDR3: CSVAGRTSDETQYF
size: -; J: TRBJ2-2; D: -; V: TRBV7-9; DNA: TGTGCCAGCAGCGTGACTCCTCGGAACGGGGAGCTGTTTTTT; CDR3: CASSVTPRNGELFF
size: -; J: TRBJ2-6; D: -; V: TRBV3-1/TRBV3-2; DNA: TGTGCCAGCAGCCCAACGGGGCCTGGGGCCAACGTCCTGACTTTC; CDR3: CASSPTGPGANVLTF